A selection of T cell receptor beta chains follows, all from one sample in a study of T-cell reconstitution after alpha-beta-depleted transplantation in children. TCRdb ran MiXCR on the PCR reads and lists one entry per CDR3 protein. The table has about 540,000 distinct CDR3 sequences, around 17% seen once. This specimen was PBMCs from the stem cell graft donor, taken from the stem cell graft. The receptors originated from a human donor who donated a stem cell graft to a child with acute lymphoblastic leukemia. Both conserved end residues are part of each CDR3. The D gene is left open where the match is weak. A clone size is listed for some rows: how often the clone was seen (once, few, many), or a class if it is expanded.

V	D	J	size	CDR3	DNA
TRBV5-6	.	TRBJ1-1	few	CASSLGLDGLNTEAFF	TGTGCCAGCAGCTTAGGCCTGGACGGGCTGAACACTGAAGCTTTCTTT
TRBV20-1	.	TRBJ2-3	.	CSAVDYVGTDTQYF	TGCAGTGCGGTTGACTATGTCGGCACAGATACGCAGTATTTT
TRBV20-1	TRBD1	TRBJ1-2	.	CSARGVGQAYGYTF	TGCAGTGCTAGAGGAGTAGGACAGGCCTATGGCTACACCTTC
TRBV19	.	TRBJ1-3	few	CASSRRQRSDSGNTIYF	TGTGCCAGTAGTAGGCGGCAGCGATCCGACTCTGGAAACACCATATATTTT
TRBV5-1	.	TRBJ2-3	.	CASSLPGGTDTQYF	TGCGCCAGCAGCTTGCCTGGTGGGACAGATACGCAGTATTTT
TRBV29-1	TRBD1	TRBJ2-1	.	CSVNRGNYNEQFF	TGCAGCGTTAACAGGGGGAACTACAATGAGCAGTTCTTC
TRBV6-4	.	TRBJ2-2	.	CASSNSGSGELFF	TGTGCCAGCAGCAACTCAGGGTCCGGGGAGCTGTTTTTT
TRBV27	.	TRBJ1-5	.	CASSSRTDPRSNQPQHF	TGTGCCAGCAGTTCGAGGACTGACCCCCGGAGCAATCAGCCCCAGCATTTT
TRBV12-3/TRBV12-4	.	TRBJ2-1	.	CASTADSLGEQFF	TGTGCCAGCACCGCGGACTCCCTCGGGGAGCAGTTCTTC
TRBV5-1	.	TRBJ1-1	.	CASGLEGYPTEAFF	TGCGCCAGCGGCCTCGAGGGGTACCCCACTGAAGCTTTCTTT
TRBV30	.	TRBJ2-7	few	CAWEGNLYEQYF	TGTGCCTGGGAGGGGAACCTCTACGAGCAGTACTTC
TRBV7-3	TRBD1	TRBJ2-1	few	CASSPGQGGNNEQFF	TGTGCCAGCAGCCCCGGACAGGGGGGGAACAATGAGCAGTTCTTC
TRBV7-3	TRBD2	TRBJ2-1	.	CASSLMAGGPNEQFF	TGTGCCAGCAGCTTAATGGCGGGAGGGCCCAATGAGCAGTTCTTC
TRBV20-1	TRBD1	TRBJ1-4	.	CSAVARGYATNEKLFF	TGCAGTGCTGTCGCCAGGGGGTATGCAACTAATGAAAAACTGTTTTTT